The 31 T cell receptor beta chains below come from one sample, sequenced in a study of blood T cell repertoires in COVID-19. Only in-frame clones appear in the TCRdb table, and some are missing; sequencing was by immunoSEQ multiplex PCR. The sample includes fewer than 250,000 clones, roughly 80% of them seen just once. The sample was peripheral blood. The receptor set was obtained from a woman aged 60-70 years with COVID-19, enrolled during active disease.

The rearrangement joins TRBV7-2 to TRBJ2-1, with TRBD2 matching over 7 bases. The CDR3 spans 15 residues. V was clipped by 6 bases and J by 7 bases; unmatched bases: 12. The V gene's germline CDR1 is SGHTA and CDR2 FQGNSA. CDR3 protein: CASRRDYRSWNEQFF. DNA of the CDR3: TGTGCCAGCAGACGGGACTACCGTTCGTGGAATGAGCAGTTCTTC. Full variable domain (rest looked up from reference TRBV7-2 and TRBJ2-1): GAGVSQSPSNKVTEKGKDVELRCDPISGHTALYWYRQSLGQGLEFLIYFQGNSAPDKSGLPSDRFSAERTGGSVSTLTIQRTQQEDSAVYLCASRRDYRSWNEQFFGPGTRLTVL.

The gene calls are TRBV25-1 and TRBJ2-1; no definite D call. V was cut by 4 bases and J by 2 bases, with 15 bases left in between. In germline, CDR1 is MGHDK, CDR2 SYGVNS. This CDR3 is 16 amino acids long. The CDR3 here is CASSGKTVDAYNEQFF. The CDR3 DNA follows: TGTGCCAGCAGTGGGAAGACTGTAGACGCCTACAATGAGCAGTTCTTC.

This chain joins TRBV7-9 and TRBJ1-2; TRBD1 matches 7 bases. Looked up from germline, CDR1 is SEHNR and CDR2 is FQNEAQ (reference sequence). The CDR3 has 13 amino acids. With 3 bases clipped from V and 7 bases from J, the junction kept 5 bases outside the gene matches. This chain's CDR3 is CASSFDRVGGYTF. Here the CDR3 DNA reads TGTGCCAGCAGCTTTGACAGGGTTGGTGGCTACACCTTC.

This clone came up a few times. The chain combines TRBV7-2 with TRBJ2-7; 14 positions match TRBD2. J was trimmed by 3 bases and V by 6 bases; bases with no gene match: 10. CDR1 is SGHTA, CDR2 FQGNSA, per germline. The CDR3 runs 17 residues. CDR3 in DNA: TGTGCCAGCAGGTGGACTAGCGGGAGGACCCTTTACTACGAGCAGTACTTC. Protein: CASRWTSGRTLYYEQYF.

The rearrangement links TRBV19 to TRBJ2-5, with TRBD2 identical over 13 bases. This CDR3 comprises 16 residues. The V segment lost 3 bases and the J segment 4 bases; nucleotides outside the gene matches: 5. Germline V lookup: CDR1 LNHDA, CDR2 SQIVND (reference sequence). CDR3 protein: CASSIWTSGSGETQYF. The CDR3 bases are TGTGCCAGTAGTATTTGGACTAGCGGGAGTGGAGAGACCCAGTACTTC.

The CDR3 loop reads CSVAFGGQETQYF. CDR3 bases: TGCAGCGTTGCCTTCGGGGGCCAAGAGACCCAGTACTTC. The chain combines TRBV29-1 with TRBJ2-5, with TRBD2 as a possible D gene (6 bases). Trimming stripped 4 bases from V and 1 base from J, with 10 bases between. CDR3 length: 13 amino acids. The germline gives CDR1 SQVTM, CDR2 ANQGSEA.

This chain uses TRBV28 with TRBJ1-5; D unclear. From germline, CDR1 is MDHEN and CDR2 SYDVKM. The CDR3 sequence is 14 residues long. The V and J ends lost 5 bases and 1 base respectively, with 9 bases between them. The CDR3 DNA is TGTGCCAGCAGTATGGAGGTGAGCAATCAGCCCCAGCATTTT. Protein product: CASSMEVSNQPQHF.

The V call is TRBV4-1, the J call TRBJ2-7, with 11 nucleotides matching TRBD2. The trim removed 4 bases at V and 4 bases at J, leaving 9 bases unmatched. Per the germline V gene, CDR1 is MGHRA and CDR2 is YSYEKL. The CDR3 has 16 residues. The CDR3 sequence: CASSRDPGLAAYEQYF. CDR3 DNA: TGCGCCAGCAGCCGAGACCCGGGACTAGCGGCATACGAGCAGTACTTC.

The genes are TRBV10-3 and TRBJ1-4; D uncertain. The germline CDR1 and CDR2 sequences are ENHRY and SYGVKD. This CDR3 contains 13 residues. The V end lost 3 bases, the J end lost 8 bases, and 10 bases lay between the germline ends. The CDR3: CAISDLASEKLFF. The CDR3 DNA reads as TGTGCCATCAGTGATCTCGCGTCAGAAAAACTGTTTTTT.

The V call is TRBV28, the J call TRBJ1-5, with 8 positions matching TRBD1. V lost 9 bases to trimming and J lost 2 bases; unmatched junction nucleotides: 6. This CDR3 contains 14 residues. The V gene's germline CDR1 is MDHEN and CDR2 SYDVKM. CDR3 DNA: TGTGCCAGTTCAGGGGGCAGGGGCAATCAGCCCCAGCATTTT. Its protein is CASSGGRGNQPQHF.

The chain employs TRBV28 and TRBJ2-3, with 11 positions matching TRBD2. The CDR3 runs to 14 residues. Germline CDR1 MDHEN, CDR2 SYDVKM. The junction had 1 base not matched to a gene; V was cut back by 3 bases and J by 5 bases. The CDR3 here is CASSFSGGVDTQYF. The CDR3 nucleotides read TGTGCCAGCAGTTTTAGCGGGGGGGTAGATACGCAGTATTTT.

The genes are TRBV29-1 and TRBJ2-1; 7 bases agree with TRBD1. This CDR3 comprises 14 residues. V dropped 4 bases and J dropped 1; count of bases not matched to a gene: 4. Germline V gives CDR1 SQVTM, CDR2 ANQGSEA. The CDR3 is CSVARQGSYNEQFF. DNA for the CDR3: TGCAGCGTTGCGCGACAGGGTTCCTACAATGAGCAGTTCTTC.

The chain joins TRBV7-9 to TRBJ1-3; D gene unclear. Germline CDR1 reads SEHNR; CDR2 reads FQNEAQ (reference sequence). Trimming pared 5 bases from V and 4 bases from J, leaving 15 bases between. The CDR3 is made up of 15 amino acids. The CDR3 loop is CASSPALGRGNTIYF. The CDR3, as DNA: TGTGCCAGCAGCCCCGCGCTAGGCCGCGGAAACACCATATATTTT.

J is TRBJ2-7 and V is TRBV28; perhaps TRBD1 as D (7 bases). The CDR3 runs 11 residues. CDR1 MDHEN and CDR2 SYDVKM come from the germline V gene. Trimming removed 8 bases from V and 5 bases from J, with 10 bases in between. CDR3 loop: CASAGGHEQYV. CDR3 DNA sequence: TGTGCCAGCGCAGGGGGGCACGAGCAGTACGTC.

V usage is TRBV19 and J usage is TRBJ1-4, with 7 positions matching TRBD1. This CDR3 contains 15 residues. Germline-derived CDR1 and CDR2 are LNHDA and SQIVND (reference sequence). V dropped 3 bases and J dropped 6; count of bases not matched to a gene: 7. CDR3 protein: CASSMSLGTDEKLFF. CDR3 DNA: TGTGCCAGTAGTATGTCGCTCGGGACAGATGAAAAACTGTTTTTT.

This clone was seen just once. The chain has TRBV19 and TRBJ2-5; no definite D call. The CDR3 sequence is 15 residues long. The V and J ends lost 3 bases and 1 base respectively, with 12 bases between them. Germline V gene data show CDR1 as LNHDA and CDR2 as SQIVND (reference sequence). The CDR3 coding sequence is TGTGCCAGTAGTATGGCCCGGAGATCCCAAGAGACCCAGTACTTC. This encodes CASSMARRSQETQYF.

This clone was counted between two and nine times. DNA of the CDR3: TGTGCCATGGCCGAAGGGGCGAACTATGGCTACACCTTC. Protein product: CAMAEGANYGYTF. This chain joins TRBV10-3 and TRBJ1-2, with D possibly TRBD1 on 5 matching bases. The germline gives CDR1 ENHRY, CDR2 SYGVKD. V dropped 9 bases and J dropped 2 bases, with 13 bases sitting between them. This CDR3 has 13 amino acids.

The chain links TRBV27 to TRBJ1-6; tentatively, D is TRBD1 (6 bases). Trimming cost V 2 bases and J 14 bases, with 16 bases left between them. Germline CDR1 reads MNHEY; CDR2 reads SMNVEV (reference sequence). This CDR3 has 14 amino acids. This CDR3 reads CASSLDRNPYSLHF. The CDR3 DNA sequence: TGTGCCAGCAGTTTAGACAGGAACCCCTATTCCCTCCACTTT.

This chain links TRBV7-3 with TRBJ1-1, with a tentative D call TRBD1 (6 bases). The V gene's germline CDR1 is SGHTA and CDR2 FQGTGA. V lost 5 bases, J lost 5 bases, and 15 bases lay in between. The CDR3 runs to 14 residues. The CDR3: CASSPRGIETEAFF. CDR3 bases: TGTGCCAGCAGCCCTAGGGGGATCGAGACTGAAGCTTTCTTT.

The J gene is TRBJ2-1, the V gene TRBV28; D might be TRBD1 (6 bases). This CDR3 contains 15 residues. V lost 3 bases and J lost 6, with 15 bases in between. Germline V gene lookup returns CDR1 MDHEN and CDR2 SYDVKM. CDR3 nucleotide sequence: TGTGCCAGCAGTTTTAGGGGGATACTACGCAATGAGCAGTTCTTC. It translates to CASSFRGILRNEQFF. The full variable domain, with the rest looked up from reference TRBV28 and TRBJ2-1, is DVKVTQSSRYLVKRTGEKVFLECVQDMDHENMFWYRQDPGLGLRLIYFSYDVKMKEKGDIPEGYSVSREKKERFSLILESASTNQTSMYLCASSFRGILRNEQFFGPGTRLTVL.

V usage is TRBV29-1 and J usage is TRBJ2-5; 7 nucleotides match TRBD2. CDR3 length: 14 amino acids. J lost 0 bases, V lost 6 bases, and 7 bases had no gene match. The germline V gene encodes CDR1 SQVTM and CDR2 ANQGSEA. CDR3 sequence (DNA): TGCAGCGTCGGAGCGGGGTCGTACCAAGAGACCCAGTACTTC. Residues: CSVGAGSYQETQYF.

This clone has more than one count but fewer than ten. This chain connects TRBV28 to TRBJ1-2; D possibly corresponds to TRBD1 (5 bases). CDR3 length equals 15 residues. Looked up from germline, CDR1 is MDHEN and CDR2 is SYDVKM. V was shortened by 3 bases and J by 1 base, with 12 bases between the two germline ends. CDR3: CASSFQGQRNYGYTF. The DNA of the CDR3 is TGTGCCAGCAGTTTTCAGGGCCAGCGTAACTATGGCTACACCTTC.

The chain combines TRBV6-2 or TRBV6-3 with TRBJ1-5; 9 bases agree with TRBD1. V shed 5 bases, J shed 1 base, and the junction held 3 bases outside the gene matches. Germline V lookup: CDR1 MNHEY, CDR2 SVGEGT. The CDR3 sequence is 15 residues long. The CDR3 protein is CASSATGGSNQPQHF. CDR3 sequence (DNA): TGTGCCAGCAGTGCGACAGGGGGAAGCAATCAGCCCCAGCATTTT.

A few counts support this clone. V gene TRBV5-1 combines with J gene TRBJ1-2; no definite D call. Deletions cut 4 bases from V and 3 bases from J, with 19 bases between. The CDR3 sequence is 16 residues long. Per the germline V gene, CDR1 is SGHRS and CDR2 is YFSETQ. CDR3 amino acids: CASSPKVARGDYGYTF. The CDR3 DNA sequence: TGCGCCAGCAGCCCAAAAGTAGCTCGCGGGGACTATGGCTACACCTTC.

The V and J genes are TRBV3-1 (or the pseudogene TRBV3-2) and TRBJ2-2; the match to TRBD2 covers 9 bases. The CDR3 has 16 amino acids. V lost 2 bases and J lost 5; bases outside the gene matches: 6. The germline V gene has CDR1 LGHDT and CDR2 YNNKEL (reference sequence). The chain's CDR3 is CASSQYTSGRTGELFF. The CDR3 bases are TGTGCCAGCAGCCAATACACTAGCGGGCGAACCGGGGAGCTGTTTTTT.

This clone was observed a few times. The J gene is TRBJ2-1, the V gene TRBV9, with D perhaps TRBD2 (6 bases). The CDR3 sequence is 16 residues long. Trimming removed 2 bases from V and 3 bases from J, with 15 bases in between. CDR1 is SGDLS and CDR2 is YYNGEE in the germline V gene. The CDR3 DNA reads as TGTGCCAGCAGCGTCCCCATAGCGGAAGGCTACAATGAGCAGTTCTTC. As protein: CASSVPIAEGYNEQFF.

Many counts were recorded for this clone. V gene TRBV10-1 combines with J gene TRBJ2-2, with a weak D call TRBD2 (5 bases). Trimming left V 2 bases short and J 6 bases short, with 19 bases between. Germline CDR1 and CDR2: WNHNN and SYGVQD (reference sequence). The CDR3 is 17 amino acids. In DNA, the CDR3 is TGCGCCAGCAGTGAGACGGAGCGGACCATTGGCTCCGGGGAGCTGTTTTTT. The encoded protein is CASSETERTIGSGELFF.

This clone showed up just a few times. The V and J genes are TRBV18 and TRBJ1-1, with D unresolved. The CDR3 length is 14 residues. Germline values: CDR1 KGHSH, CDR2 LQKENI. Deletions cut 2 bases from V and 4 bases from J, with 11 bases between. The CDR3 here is CASSPGRESTEAFF. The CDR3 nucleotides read TGTGCCAGCTCACCAGGTCGGGAGAGCACTGAAGCTTTCTTT.

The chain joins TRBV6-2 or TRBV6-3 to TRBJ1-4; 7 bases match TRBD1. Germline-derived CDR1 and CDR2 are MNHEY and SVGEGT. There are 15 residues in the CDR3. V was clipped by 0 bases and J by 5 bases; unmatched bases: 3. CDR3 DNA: TGTGCCAGCAGTTACTCCGGGACAGAAAATGAAAAACTGTTTTTT. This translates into CASSYSGTENEKLFF.

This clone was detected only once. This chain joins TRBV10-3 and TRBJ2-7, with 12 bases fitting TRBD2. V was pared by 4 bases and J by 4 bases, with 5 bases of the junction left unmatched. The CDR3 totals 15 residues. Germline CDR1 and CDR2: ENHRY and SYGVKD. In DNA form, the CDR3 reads TGTGCCATCAGTGCGACTAGCGGGAGTCGGTACGAGCAGTACTTC. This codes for CAISATSGSRYEQYF.

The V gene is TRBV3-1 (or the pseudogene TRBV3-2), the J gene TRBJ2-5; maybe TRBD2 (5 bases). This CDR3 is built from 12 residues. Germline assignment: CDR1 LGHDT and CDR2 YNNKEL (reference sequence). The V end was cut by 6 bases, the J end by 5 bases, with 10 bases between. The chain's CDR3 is CASRGGGETQYF. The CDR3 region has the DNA TGTGCCAGCAGAGGTGGCGGGGAGACCCAGTACTTC.